These 29 T cell receptor beta chains originate from one sample sequenced in a study of blood T cell repertoires in COVID-19. Only in-frame clones appear in the TCRdb table, and some are missing; sequencing was by immunoSEQ multiplex PCR. This sample has about 140,000 clones, with approximately 91% found just once. The sample was peripheral blood. These TCRs come from a man in his 70s with acute or convalescent COVID-19.

The gene calls are TRBV4-1 and TRBJ2-1, with 12 bases matching TRBD2. Germline V gives CDR1 MGHRA, CDR2 YSYEKL. The V gene end was trimmed by 4 bases and the J gene end by 7 bases; junction bases not matched to a gene: 8. This CDR3 region has 16 residues. CDR3 sequence (DNA): TGCGCCAGCAGCCTCCGGCCGACTAGCGGGGGTAATGAGCAGTTCTTC. This translates into CASSLRPTSGGNEQFF.

This chain uses TRBV11-3 with TRBJ2-2; D is possibly TRBD2 (5 bases). With 4 bases removed from V and 7 bases from J, the gap between germline ends came to 10 bases. Germline V gene sequence: CDR1 SGHNT, CDR2 YENEEA. The length of the CDR3 is 13 residues. The CDR3 is CASSSRGYGELFF. For the CDR3, the DNA is TGTGCCAGCAGCTCCCGGGGTTACGGGGAGCTGTTTTTT.

The V call is TRBV7-9, the J call TRBJ2-2, with 9 bases that match TRBD1. J lost 2 bases, V lost 3 bases, and 10 bases had no gene match. CDR1 and CDR2 from the germline V gene are SEHNR and FQNEAQ (reference sequence). The length of the CDR3 is 18 residues. This CDR3 is CASSFDSWTGENTGELFF. CDR3 bases: TGTGCCAGCAGCTTCGATTCGTGGACAGGGGAAAACACCGGGGAGCTGTTTTTT.

V is TRBV7-3 and J is TRBJ2-1, with 8 nucleotides matching TRBD2. With 5 bases clipped from V and 0 bases from J, the junction kept 6 bases outside the gene matches. Germline CDR1 is SGHTA and CDR2 is FQGTGA. The CDR3 runs to 16 residues. CDR3 protein: CASSPRSGSSYNEQFF. CDR3 sequence (DNA): TGTGCCAGCAGCCCACGGAGCGGGAGCTCCTACAATGAGCAGTTCTTC.

This chain links TRBV7-2 with TRBJ1-4, with TRBD1 matching over 8 bases. This CDR3 has 14 residues. CDR1 and CDR2 (germline): SGHTA, FQGNSA. With 1 base clipped from V and 8 bases from J, the junction kept 3 bases outside the gene matches. CDR3 residues: CASSLGQGREKLFF. The DNA for the CDR3 is TGTGCCAGCAGCTTAGGACAGGGGAGGGAAAAACTGTTTTTT.

The chain is built from TRBV5-1 and TRBJ1-6; 8 bases map to TRBD1. Trimming cost V 0 bases and J 11 bases; bases outside gene matches: 7. Per the germline V gene, CDR1 is SGHRS and CDR2 is YFSETQ. The CDR3 consists of 15 residues. CDR3 region: CASSLGRQGAAPLHF. The CDR3 bases are TGCGCCAGCAGCTTGGGTCGTCAGGGGGCTGCACCCCTCCACTTT.

The chain employs TRBV20-1 and TRBJ1-1, with D uncertain. This CDR3 is built from 11 residues. V was cut by 0 bases and J by 6 bases, with 5 bases left in between. From germline, CDR1 is DFQATT and CDR2 SNEGSKA (reference sequence). The DNA for the CDR3 is TGCAGTGCTAGAGAGTTCGCTGAAGCTTTCTTT. Its protein is CSAREFAEAFF.

The chain employs TRBV5-8 and TRBJ1-5, with D perhaps TRBD1 (6 bases). V dropped 7 bases and J dropped 3 bases, with 17 bases sitting between them. Germline-derived CDR1 and CDR2 are SGHTS and YDEGEE. The CDR3 has 15 amino acids. The CDR3 sequence is CASSRGGQLNQPQHF. In DNA, the CDR3 is TGTGCCAGCTCACGCGGGGGGCAGCTCAATCAGCCCCAGCATTTT.

The V and J genes are TRBV19 and TRBJ1-2, with TRBD1 matching over 7 bases. J gave up 6 bases and V 3 bases, and 7 bases lay outside the gene matches. Germline-derived CDR1 and CDR2 are LNHDA and SQIVND (reference sequence). CDR3 length: 14 amino acids. The CDR3: CASSMVPTGNGYTF. CDR3 DNA: TGTGCCAGTAGTATGGTCCCGACAGGGAATGGCTACACCTTC.

The chain combines TRBV4-1 with TRBJ1-2; TRBD1 matches at 7 bases. The CDR3 loop spans 15 amino acids. With 4 bases clipped from V and 6 bases from J, the junction kept 11 bases outside the gene matches. The germline V gene encodes CDR1 MGHRA and CDR2 YSYEKL. CDR3 in amino acids: CASSLAGQASNGYTF. The CDR3 DNA is TGCGCCAGCAGCCTTGCCGGACAGGCCTCTAATGGCTACACCTTC.

This rearrangement joins TRBV19 to TRBJ1-5; 7 nucleotides align to TRBD1. Germline-derived CDR1 and CDR2 are LNHDA and SQIVND (reference sequence). V gave up 4 bases and J gave up 7 bases; unmatched junction bases: 7. This CDR3 contains 14 residues. This chain's CDR3 is CASSRQGSAQPQHF. CDR3 in DNA: TGTGCCAGTAGTAGACAGGGTTCGGCCCAGCCCCAGCATTTT.

This rearrangement joins TRBV5-1 to TRBJ2-7, with 8 bases fitting TRBD1. The V segment lost 3 bases and the J segment 9 bases; nucleotides outside the gene matches: 5. Germline V gene data show CDR1 as SGHRS and CDR2 as YFSETQ. The CDR3 has 12 residues. CDR3 loop: CASSSDRVGQYF. The CDR3 DNA follows: TGCGCCAGCAGCTCGGACAGGGTAGGGCAGTACTTC.

The chain is built from TRBV7-8 and TRBJ2-3; 7 bases agree with TRBD1. The V gene end was trimmed by 5 bases and the J gene end by 7 bases; junction bases not matched to a gene: 6. This CDR3 has 13 amino acids. The germline V gene has CDR1 SGHVS and CDR2 FQNEAQ. The CDR3 sequence: CASSPLDRNTQYF. Written as DNA, the CDR3 is TGTGCCAGCAGCCCCCTGGACAGGAATACGCAGTATTTT.

The rearrangement joins TRBV10-3 to TRBJ1-2; 7 nucleotides match TRBD1. V shed 6 bases, J shed 4 bases, and the junction held 11 bases outside the gene matches. Germline V gene data show CDR1 as ENHRY and CDR2 as SYGVKD. This CDR3 comprises 15 residues. CDR3 region: CAISSLTGLSYGYTF. CDR3 bases: TGTGCCATCAGCTCTTTGACAGGGCTGAGCTATGGCTACACCTTC.

The chain employs TRBV9 and TRBJ1-5; tentative D call: TRBD1 (6 bases). The CDR3 is 17 residues long. CDR1 is SGDLS and CDR2 is YYNGEE in the germline V gene. The V end was cut by 0 bases, the J end by 6 bases, with 19 bases between. The CDR3 reads CASSVGPGEWRGQPQHF. The CDR3 DNA is TGTGCCAGCAGCGTAGGTCCAGGGGAGTGGAGAGGTCAGCCCCAGCATTTT.

The rearrangement links TRBV7-3 to TRBJ2-3; 11 bases agree with TRBD2. CDR1 is SGHTA, CDR2 FQGTGA, per germline. V lost 5 bases to trimming and J lost 4 bases; unmatched junction nucleotides: 11. The CDR3 covers 17 residues. The CDR3 reads CASSALLTSGSADTQYF. Written as DNA, the CDR3 is TGTGCCAGCAGCGCCCTCCTTACTAGCGGGAGCGCAGATACGCAGTATTTT.

The V and J genes are TRBV3-1 (or the pseudogene TRBV3-2) and TRBJ2-1; the match to TRBD2 covers 14 bases. The CDR3 covers 18 residues. J gave up 2 bases and V 6 bases, and 9 bases lay outside the gene matches. Per the germline V gene, CDR1 is LGHDT and CDR2 is YNNKEL (reference sequence). CDR3 nucleotides: TGTGCCAGCAGGTCGACTAGCGGGAGGGCCGGGACCTACAATGAGCAGTTCTTC. It is translated as CASRSTSGRAGTYNEQFF.

The CDR3 loop reads CASSYPLGGWNSPLHF. The CDR3 DNA reads TGTGCCAGCAGTTACCCCCTGGGGGGATGGAATTCACCCCTCCACTTT. The J gene is TRBJ1-6, the V gene TRBV6-2 or TRBV6-3; TRBD1 might be the D (5 bases). The CDR3 loop spans 16 amino acids. Germline CDR1 is MNHEY and CDR2 is SVGEGT. Trimming took off 2 bases at V and 7 bases at J, with 15 bases between the two ends.

V is TRBV5-1 and J is TRBJ2-3; maybe TRBD2 (6 bases). Trimming cost V 1 base and J 6 bases, with 9 bases left between them. Germline-derived CDR1 and CDR2 are SGHRS and YFSETQ. This CDR3 is built from 13 residues. Here the CDR3 DNA reads TGCGCCAGCAGCTTGCCGGGGAGGGATACGCAGTATTTT. Protein sequence: CASSLPGRDTQYF.

The J gene is TRBJ1-5, the V gene TRBV19; D is possibly TRBD1 (5 bases). V lost 5 bases, J lost 8 bases, and 16 bases lay in between. This CDR3 contains 14 residues. Germline assignment: CDR1 LNHDA and CDR2 SQIVND (reference sequence). CDR3 DNA: TGTGCCAGTAGTCCGACGACAGCCAGGGAGCCCCAGCATTTT. Translated, it gives CASSPTTAREPQHF.

CDR3 nucleotide sequence: TGTGCCAGCAAGCAGGAGGAGGGCAATCAGCCCCAGCATTTT. Protein sequence: CASKQEEGNQPQHF. This rearrangement joins TRBV2 to TRBJ1-5; D gene uncertain. Deletions cut 7 bases from V and 2 bases from J, with 12 bases between. The CDR3 is 14 amino acids. The germline V gene encodes CDR1 SNHLY and CDR2 FYNNEI.

A note on this clone: Its ends do not fully match the called genes, so a read error is possible. V and J are TRBV5-6 and TRBJ1-2; no firm D call. The germline V gene has CDR1 SGHDT and CDR2 YYEEEE. CDR3 length: 13 residues. For the CDR3, the DNA is TGTGCCAGCACCTTGCCGGTCCTCTATGGCTACACCTTC. Translation gives CASTLPVLYGYTF.

The chain couples TRBV28 to TRBJ1-5; tentatively, D is TRBD1 (6 bases). The ends were cut back, 6 bases at V and 2 bases at J, with 20 bases in the middle. Per the germline V gene, CDR1 is MDHEN and CDR2 is SYDVKM. The CDR3 is 17 residues long. CDR3 nucleotide sequence: TGTGCCAGCAGCCAGATTCCCTCGGCAGGGGGCAATCAGCCCCAGCATTTT. As protein: CASSQIPSAGGNQPQHF. Together with reference TRBV28 and TRBJ1-5, the CDR3 gives the full variable domain: DVKVTQSSRYLVKRTGEKVFLECVQDMDHENMFWYRQDPGLGLRLIYFSYDVKMKEKGDIPEGYSVSREKKERFSLILESASTNQTSMYLCASSQIPSAGGNQPQHFGDGTRLSIL.

The J gene is TRBJ2-7, the V gene TRBV27, with D possibly being TRBD1 (6 bases). V lost 6 bases, J lost 2 bases, and 11 bases lay in between. CDR3 length equals 13 residues. Germline V gives CDR1 MNHEY, CDR2 SMNVEV (reference sequence). The CDR3 loop is CASRLQGTYEQYF. In nucleotides, the CDR3 is TGTGCCAGCAGGCTACAGGGAACCTACGAGCAGTACTTC.

Points on this clone: Other DNA sequences in the same sample also yield this CDR3. V is TRBV29-1 and J is TRBJ1-5; TRBD1 agrees at 7 bases. V lost 4 bases, J lost 1 base, and 4 bases stayed unmatched. Germline V CDR1 and CDR2: SQVTM, ANQGSEA. This CDR3 is built from 14 residues. The CDR3 spells CSVAAGGSNQPQHF. Here the CDR3 DNA reads TGCAGCGTTGCCGCAGGGGGAAGCAATCAGCCCCAGCATTTT.

This clone showed up just once. This CDR3 is CASSPGLTSGGKYEQYF. In nucleotides, the CDR3 is TGCGCCAGCAGCCCTGGCCTGACTAGCGGGGGGAAGTACGAGCAGTACTTC. V usage is TRBV5-1 and J usage is TRBJ2-7; 13 bases match TRBD2. Germline loops: CDR1 SGHRS, CDR2 YFSETQ. The CDR3 consists of 17 residues. J lost 4 bases, V lost 4 bases, and 11 bases had no gene match. The full variable domain, with the rest looked up from reference TRBV5-1 and TRBJ2-7, is KAGVTQTPRYLIKTRGQQVTLSCSPISGHRSVSWYQQTPGQGLQFLFEYFSETQRNKGNFPGRFSGRQFSNSRSEMNVSTLELGDSALYLCASSPGLTSGGKYEQYFGPGTRLTVT.

The chain carries TRBV24-1 and TRBJ1-2, with 7 bases lining up with TRBD1. This CDR3 has 12 amino acids. CDR1 and CDR2 (germline): KGHDR, SFDVKD. V lost 7 bases, J lost 8 bases, and 6 bases stayed unmatched. CDR3 sequence reads: CATSEGARGYTF. CDR3 nucleotide sequence: TGTGCCACCAGCGAGGGGGCGAGAGGCTACACCTTC.

The count of this clone is one. The chain has TRBV6-1 and TRBJ1-1; tentative D call: TRBD1 (6 bases). The CDR3 sequence is 15 residues long. CDR1 and CDR2 from the germline V gene are MNHNS and SASEGT. V dropped 1 base and J dropped 1 base, with 10 bases sitting between them. The CDR3, as DNA: TGTGCCAGCAGTGAAGAGGACAGACAGAACACTGAAGCTTTCTTT. Its translation: CASSEEDRQNTEAFF.

The chain couples TRBV2 to TRBJ2-1; 10 nucleotides agree with TRBD1. J lost 7 bases, V lost 10 bases, and 16 bases had no gene match. CDR1 and CDR2 from the germline V gene are SNHLY and FYNNEI. This CDR3 has 16 amino acids. The CDR3 spells CATGQGGIGGVNEQFF. The DNA for the CDR3 is TGTGCCACCGGACAGGGGGGAATCGGGGGAGTAAATGAGCAGTTCTTC.